This T cell receptor (beta chain) was profiled in a study of T cell responses to AZD1222 COVID-19 vaccine. Notes on the study in general: Only a handful of AZD1222 recipients, more than 5 in all, had baseline seropositivity.

Of note for this clone: What it recognizes is unknown.

TCRdb's copy holds only in-frame clones and misses some; the assay was immunoSEQ multiplex PCR. Of 45,000 or so clones detected, around 90% appear once; the ten largest clones hold 1.1%. Trimming removed 4 bases from V and 0 bases from J; junction bases left unmatched: 7. The CDR3 covers 16 residues. CDR1 SGHRS and CDR2 YFSETQ come from the germline V gene. The sequence derives from an adult who received the AZD1222 COVID-19 vaccine. The sample consisted of peripheral blood, taken 28 days after the second AZD1222 dose. The chain links TRBV5-1 to TRBJ1-1; 9 bases line up with TRBD1. The CDR3 region is CASSQGQGDMNTEAFF. The DNA of the CDR3 is TGCGCCAGCAGCCAGGGACAGGGTGACATGAACACTGAAGCTTTCTTT.